A single sample is the source of the 9 T cell receptor beta chains below, sequenced in a study of blood T cell repertoires in COVID-19. Clones were sequenced by immunoSEQ multiplex PCR, and TCRdb holds only the in-frame ones, with some missing. The sample contains 310,000 or so clones, around 88% of which appear only once. Input material: peripheral blood. The receptors shown here come from a woman aged 45-65 years with acute or convalescent COVID-19.

As for this clone: One end of the junction fails to match germline, which may point to a read error. V and J are TRBV6-5 and TRBJ2-1, with D perhaps matching TRBD1 (7 bases). Per the germline V gene, CDR1 is MNHEY and CDR2 is SVGAGI. There are 16 residues in the CDR3. The CDR3 spells CVSSYGGTVTGKWQFF. CDR3 nucleotides: TGTGTCAGCAGTTACGGAGGGACAGTAACCGGGAAGTGGCAGTTCTTC.

The genes are TRBV19 and TRBJ2-7; TRBD2 matches 11 bases. There are 14 residues in the CDR3. After removal of 9 bases from V and 1 base from J, the junction contained 5 bases not matched to a gene. Per the germline V gene, CDR1 is LNHDA and CDR2 is SQIVND (reference sequence). The CDR3 region is CASTTSGGSYEQYF. The DNA for the CDR3 is TGTGCCAGCACAACTAGCGGGGGATCCTACGAGCAGTACTTC.

The chain carries TRBV29-1 and TRBJ2-7; D perhaps matches TRBD1 (5 bases). Germline assignment: CDR1 SQVTM and CDR2 ANQGSEA. CDR3 length equals 16 residues. V lost 1 base and J lost 0, with 16 bases in between. The CDR3 region has the DNA TGCAGCGTTGAAGGGGGTTCGGACACCTACTCCTACGAGCAGTACTTC. Its translation is CSVEGGSDTYSYEQYF.

V is TRBV6-2 or TRBV6-3 and J is TRBJ2-1; TRBD2 matches 9 bases. CDR3 length: 16 residues. CDR1 and CDR2 (germline): MNHEY, SVGEGT. V gave up 3 bases and J gave up 5 bases; unmatched junction bases: 8. CDR3 in amino acids: CASSYQGGREDNEQFF. CDR3 nucleotide sequence: TGTGCCAGCAGTTATCAAGGCGGGAGGGAAGACAATGAGCAGTTCTTC.

This chain uses TRBV5-1 with TRBJ2-1; 8 bases are shared with TRBD1. V trimming: 3 bases; J trimming: 8 bases; junction bases outside the gene matches: 7. Per the germline V gene, CDR1 is SGHRS and CDR2 is YFSETQ. This CDR3 is 14 amino acids long. The CDR3 spells CASSSPSGGDEQFF. CDR3 nucleotide sequence: TGCGCCAGCAGCTCCCCATCAGGGGGCGATGAGCAGTTCTTC. Based on the CDR3 plus reference TRBV5-1 and TRBJ2-1, the full variable domain is KAGVTQTPRYLIKTRGQQVTLSCSPISGHRSVSWYQQTPGQGLQFLFEYFSETQRNKGNFPGRFSGRQFSNSRSEMNVSTLELGDSALYLCASSSPSGGDEQFFGPGTRLTVL.

This clone was observed a single time. Other DNA sequences from this sample encode an identical CDR3 as well. V is TRBV5-1 and J is TRBJ1-2, with 11 positions matching TRBD1. The CDR3 covers 16 residues. Germline lookup yields CDR1 SGHRS and CDR2 YFSETQ. Written as DNA, the CDR3 is TGCGCATCCGGGCTGGGACAGGGGGGCGCTAACTATGGCTACACCTTC. It yields the protein CASGLGQGGANYGYTF.

This clone has more than one count but fewer than ten. The chain recombines TRBV9 with TRBJ1-2; 7 bases fit TRBD1. Looked up from germline, CDR1 is SGDLS and CDR2 is YYNGEE. V shed 3 bases, J shed 3 bases, and the junction held 8 bases outside the gene matches. The CDR3 totals 15 residues. The CDR3 sequence: CASSAPQGWDYGYTF. In DNA, the CDR3 is TGTGCCAGCAGCGCGCCACAGGGGTGGGACTATGGCTACACCTTC.

The CDR3 DNA sequence: TGTGCCAGCAGGACCGGGACTAGCGGATACAATGAGCAGTTCTTC. It codes for CASRTGTSGYNEQFF. The J gene is TRBJ2-1, the V gene TRBV2, with TRBD2 matching 11 bases. V shed 6 bases, J shed 4 bases, and the junction held 5 bases outside the gene matches. CDR1 and CDR2 (germline): SNHLY, FYNNEI. The CDR3 is made up of 15 amino acids.

This clone was detected a few times. The chain employs TRBV4-1 and TRBJ1-4; 9 positions agree with TRBD1. The CDR3 sequence is 17 residues long. Trimming removed 0 bases from V and 8 bases from J; junction bases left unmatched: 10. CDR1 MGHRA and CDR2 YSYEKL come from the germline V gene. As DNA, the CDR3 is TGCGCCAGCAGCCAAGAAATTGGCCGGACAGGGGAGGAAAAACTGTTTTTT. The encoded protein is CASSQEIGRTGEEKLFF.